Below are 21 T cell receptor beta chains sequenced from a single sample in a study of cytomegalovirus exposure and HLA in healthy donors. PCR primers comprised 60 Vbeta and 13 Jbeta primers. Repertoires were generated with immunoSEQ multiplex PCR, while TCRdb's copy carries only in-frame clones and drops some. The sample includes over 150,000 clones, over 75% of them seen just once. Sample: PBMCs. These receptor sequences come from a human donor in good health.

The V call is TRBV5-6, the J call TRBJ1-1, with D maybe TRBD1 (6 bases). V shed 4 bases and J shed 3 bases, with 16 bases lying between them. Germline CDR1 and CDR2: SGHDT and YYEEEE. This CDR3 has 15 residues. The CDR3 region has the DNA TGTGCCAGCAGCCTAATCGACAGGAGATACACTGAAGCTTTCTTT. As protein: CASSLIDRRYTEAFF. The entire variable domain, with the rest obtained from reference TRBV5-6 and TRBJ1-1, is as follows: DAGVTQSPTHLIKTRGQQVTLRCSPKSGHDTVSWYQQALGQGPQFIFQYYEEEERQRGNFPDRFSGHQFPNYSSELNVNALLLGDSALYLCASSLIDRRYTEAFFGQGTRLTVV.

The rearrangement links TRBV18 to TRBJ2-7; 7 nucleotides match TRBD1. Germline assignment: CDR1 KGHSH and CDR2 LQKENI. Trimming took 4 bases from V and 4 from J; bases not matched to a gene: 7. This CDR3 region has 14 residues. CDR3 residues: CASSLTTGWYEQYF. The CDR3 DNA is TGTGCCAGCTCACTTACGACAGGGTGGTACGAGCAGTACTTC.

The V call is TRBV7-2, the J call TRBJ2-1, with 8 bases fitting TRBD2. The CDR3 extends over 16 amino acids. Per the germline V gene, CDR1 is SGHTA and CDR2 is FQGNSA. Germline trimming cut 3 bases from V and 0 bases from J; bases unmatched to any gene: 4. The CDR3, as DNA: TGTGCCAGCAGCTTTAGCGGGGTTAACTCCTACAATGAGCAGTTCTTC. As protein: CASSFSGVNSYNEQFF.

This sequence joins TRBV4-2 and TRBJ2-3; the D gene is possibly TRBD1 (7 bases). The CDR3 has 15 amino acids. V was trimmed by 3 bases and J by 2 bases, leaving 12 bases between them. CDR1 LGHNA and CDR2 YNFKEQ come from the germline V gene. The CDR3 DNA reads TGTGCCAGCAGCCAGCGGGACAGAGACACAGATACGCAGTATTTT. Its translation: CASSQRDRDTDTQYF.

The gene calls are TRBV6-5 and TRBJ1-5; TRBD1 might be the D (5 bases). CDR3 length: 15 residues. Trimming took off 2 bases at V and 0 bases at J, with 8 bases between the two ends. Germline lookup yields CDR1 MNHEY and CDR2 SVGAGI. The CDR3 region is CASSYRQSSNQPQHF. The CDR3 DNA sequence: TGTGCCAGCAGTTACCGACAGTCTAGCAATCAGCCCCAGCATTTT.

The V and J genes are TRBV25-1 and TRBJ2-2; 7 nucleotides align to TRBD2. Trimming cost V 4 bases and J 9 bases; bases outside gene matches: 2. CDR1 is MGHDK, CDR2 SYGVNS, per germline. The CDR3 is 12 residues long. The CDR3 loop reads CASSVSGRELFF. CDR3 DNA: TGTGCCAGCAGTGTAAGCGGGAGGGAGCTGTTTTTT.

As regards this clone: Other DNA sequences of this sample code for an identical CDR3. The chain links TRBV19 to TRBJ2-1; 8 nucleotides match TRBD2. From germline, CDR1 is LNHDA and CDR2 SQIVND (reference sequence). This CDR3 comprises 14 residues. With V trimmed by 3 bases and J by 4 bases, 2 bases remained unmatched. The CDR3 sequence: CASSIGGDYNEQFF. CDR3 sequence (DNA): TGTGCCAGTAGTATCGGGGGGGATTACAATGAGCAGTTCTTC.

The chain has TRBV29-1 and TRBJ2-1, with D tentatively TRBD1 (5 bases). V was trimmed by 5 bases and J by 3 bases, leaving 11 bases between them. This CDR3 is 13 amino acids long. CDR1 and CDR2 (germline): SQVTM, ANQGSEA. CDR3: CSVTDSNYNEQFF. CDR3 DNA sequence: TGCAGCGTTACTGACAGTAACTACAATGAGCAGTTCTTC.

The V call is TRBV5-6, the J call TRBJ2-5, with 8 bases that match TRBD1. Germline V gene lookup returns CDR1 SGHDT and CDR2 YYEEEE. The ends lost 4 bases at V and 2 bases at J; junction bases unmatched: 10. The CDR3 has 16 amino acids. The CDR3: CASSPTFRTGQETQYF. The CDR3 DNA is TGTGCCAGCAGCCCTACTTTTCGGACAGGGCAAGAGACCCAGTACTTC.

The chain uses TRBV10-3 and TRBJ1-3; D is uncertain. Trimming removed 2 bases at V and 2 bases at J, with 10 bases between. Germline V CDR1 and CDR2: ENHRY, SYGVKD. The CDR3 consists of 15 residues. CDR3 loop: CAISESRAAGNTIYF. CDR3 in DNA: TGTGCCATCAGTGAGAGTAGAGCGGCTGGAAACACCATATATTTT.

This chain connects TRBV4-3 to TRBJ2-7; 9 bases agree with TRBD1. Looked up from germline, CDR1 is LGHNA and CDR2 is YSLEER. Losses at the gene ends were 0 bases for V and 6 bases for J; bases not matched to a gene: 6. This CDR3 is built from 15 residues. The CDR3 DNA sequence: TGCGCCAGCAGCCAAGATCGGACAGGGGTTGGCGAGCAGTACTTC. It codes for CASSQDRTGVGEQYF.

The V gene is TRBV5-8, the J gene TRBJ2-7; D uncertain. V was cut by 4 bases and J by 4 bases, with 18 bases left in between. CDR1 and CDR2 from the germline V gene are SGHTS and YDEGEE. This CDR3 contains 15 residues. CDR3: CASSGTDTATYEQYF. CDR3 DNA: TGTGCCAGCAGCGGAACTGACACGGCTACTTACGAGCAGTACTTC.

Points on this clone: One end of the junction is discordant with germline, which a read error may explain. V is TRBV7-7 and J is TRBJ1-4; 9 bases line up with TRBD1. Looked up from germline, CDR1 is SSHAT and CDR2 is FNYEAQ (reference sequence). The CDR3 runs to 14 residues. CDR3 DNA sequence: TGTGCTAGCAGCCCCGGGACAGGGAATGAAAAACTGTTTTTT. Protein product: CASSPGTGNEKLFF.

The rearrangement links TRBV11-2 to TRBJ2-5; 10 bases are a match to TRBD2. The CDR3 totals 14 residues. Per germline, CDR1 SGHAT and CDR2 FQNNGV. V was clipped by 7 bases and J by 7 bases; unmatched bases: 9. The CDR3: CASNPSGGQGTQYF. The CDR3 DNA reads TGTGCCAGCAATCCTAGCGGGGGCCAGGGGACCCAGTACTTC.

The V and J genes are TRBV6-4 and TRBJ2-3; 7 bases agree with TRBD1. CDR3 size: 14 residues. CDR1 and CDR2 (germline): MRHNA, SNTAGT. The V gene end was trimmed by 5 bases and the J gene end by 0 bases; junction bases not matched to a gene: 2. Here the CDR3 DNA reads TGTGCCAGCAGTAAGGGGGCTAGCACAGATACGCAGTATTTT. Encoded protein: CASSKGASTDTQYF.

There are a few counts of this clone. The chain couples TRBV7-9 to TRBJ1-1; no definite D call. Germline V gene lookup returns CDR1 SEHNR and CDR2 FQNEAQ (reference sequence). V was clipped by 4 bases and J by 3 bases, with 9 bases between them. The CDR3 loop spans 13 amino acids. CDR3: CASSYESDTEAFF. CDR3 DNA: TGTGCCAGCAGCTACGAATCGGACACTGAAGCTTTCTTT.

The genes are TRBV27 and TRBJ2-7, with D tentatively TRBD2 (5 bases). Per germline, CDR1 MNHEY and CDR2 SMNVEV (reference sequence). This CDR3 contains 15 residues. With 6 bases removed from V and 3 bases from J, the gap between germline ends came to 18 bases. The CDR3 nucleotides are TGTGCCAGCAGGGCGGGCCGCCTTCCCGTCTACGAGCAGTACTTC. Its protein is CASRAGRLPVYEQYF.

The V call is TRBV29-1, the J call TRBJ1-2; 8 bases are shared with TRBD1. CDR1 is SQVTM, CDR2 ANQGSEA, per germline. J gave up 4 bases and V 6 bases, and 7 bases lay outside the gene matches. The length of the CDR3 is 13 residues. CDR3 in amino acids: CSVDRGDGYGYTF. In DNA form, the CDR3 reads TGCAGCGTAGACAGGGGAGACGGCTATGGCTACACCTTC. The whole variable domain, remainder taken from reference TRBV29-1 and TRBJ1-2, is SAVISQKPSRDICQRGTSLTIQCQVDSQVTMMFWYRQQPGQSLTLIATANQGSEATYESGFVIDKFPISRPNLTFSTLTVSNMSPEDSSIYLCSVDRGDGYGYTFGSGTRLTVV.

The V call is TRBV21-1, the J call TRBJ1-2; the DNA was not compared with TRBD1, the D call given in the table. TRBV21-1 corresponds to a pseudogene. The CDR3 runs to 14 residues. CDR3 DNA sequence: TGTGCCAGCAGCAAATTTCGACAGAACTATGGCTACACCTTC. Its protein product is CASSKFRQNYGYTF.

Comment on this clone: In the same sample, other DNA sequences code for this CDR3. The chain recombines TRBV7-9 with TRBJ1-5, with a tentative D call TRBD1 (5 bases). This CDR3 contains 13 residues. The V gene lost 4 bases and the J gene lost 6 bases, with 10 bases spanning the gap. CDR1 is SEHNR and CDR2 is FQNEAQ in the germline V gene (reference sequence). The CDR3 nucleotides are TGTGCCAGCAGCTCCCAGGGAGGTCAGCCCCAGCATTTT. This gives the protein CASSSQGGQPQHF.

CDR3 in amino acids: CASSLGLQGSGNTIYF. DNA of the CDR3: TGTGCCAGCAGCTTAGGTCTGCAGGGCTCTGGAAACACCATATATTTT. The V call is TRBV7-2, the J call TRBJ1-3; TRBD1 is a possible D gene (5 bases). Germline V gene sequence: CDR1 SGHTA, CDR2 FQGNSA. The V and J ends lost 1 base and 0 bases respectively, with 10 bases between them. The CDR3 spans 16 residues.